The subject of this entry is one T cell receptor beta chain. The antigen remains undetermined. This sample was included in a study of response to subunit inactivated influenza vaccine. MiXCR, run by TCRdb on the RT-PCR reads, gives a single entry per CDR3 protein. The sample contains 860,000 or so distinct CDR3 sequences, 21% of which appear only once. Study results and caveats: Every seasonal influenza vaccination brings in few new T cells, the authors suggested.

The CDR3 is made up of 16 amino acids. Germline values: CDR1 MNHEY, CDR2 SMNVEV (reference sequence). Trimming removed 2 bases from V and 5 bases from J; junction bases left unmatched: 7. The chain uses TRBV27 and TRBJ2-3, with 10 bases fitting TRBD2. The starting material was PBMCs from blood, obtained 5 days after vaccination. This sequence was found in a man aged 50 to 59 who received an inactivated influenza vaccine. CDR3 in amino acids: CASSLLAGDGLDTQYF. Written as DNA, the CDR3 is TGTGCCAGCAGTTTACTAGCGGGAGATGGTTTAGATACGCAGTATTTT.